This TCR beta chain is drawn from a study of identical twins. CDR3 length: 16 residues. The trim removed 1 base at V and 8 bases at J, leaving 5 bases unmatched. The germline CDR1 and CDR2 sequences are MNHEY and SVGAGI. The study, taken as a whole, reports: The study drew conclusions from cross-sectional statistical analysis, not from following the same donors. There was more out-of-frame TCR alpha sharing in monozygotic twins than models estimated. Twin pairs had excess sharing that was weaker in beta out-of-frame sequences.

TCRdb itself ran the 5' RACE reads through MiXCR, one entry per CDR3 protein. The sample records 690,000 or so distinct CDR3 sequences, over 5% being singletons. A remark on this clonotype: Its matching antigen is unknown.

The specimen was naive T cells sorted from blood. This TCR was recovered from a man aged 18 to 30 in good health. This rearrangement joins TRBV6-5 to TRBJ2-1; TRBD2 agrees at 13 bases. For the CDR3, the DNA is TGTGCCAGCAGTTACTTACTAGCGGGAGGGAAGGATGAGCAGTTCTTC. This encodes CASSYLLAGGKDEQFF.